Listed below are T cell receptor beta chains from one sample, sequenced in a study of identical twins. MiXCR, applied by TCRdb to the 5' RACE reads, yields one record per CDR3 protein. This sample carries 650,000 to 750,000 distinct CDR3 sequences, 20% to 25% of them seen once, and the ten largest clones take around 4.5%. In addition, the sample was reused for a study of T cells expressing NK-cell markers.

The material sequenced was PBMCs. These receptors all come from a woman younger than 30 in good health. CDR3s include the opening cysteine and the closing phenylalanine or tryptophan. The D gene is left open where the match is weak. Clone size, where shown, is once, few, many, or a class for clones that have expanded.

J gene	clone size	V gene	D gene	CDR3 DNA	CDR3 protein
TRBJ2-7	many	TRBV12-3/TRBV12-4	-	TGTGCCAGCAGTTTAGACAGGGAATACGAGCAGTACTTC	CASSLDREYEQYF
TRBJ1-1	-	TRBV6-1	-	TGTGCCAGCAGTGAACACAGGGACACTGAAGCTTTCTTT	CASSEHRDTEAFF
TRBJ2-3	many	TRBV6-1	-	TGTGCCAGCAGTGAGAGGGGCCTTTACGGAGATACGCAGTATTTT	CASSERGLYGDTQYF
TRBJ2-7	-	TRBV7-9	-	TGTGCCAGCAACCTAGACAGGTCATACCACGAGCAGTACTTC	CASNLDRSYHEQYF
TRBJ2-5	-	TRBV7-2	TRBD1	TGTGCCAGCAGCGAACAATGGGGGACAGGGGAGGGGACCCAGTACTTC	CASSEQWGTGEGTQYF
TRBJ2-3	-	TRBV29-1	TRBD1	TGCAGCGGTGCGCTCGGACAGGGTATTACAGATACGCAGTATTTT	CSGALGQGITDTQYF
TRBJ2-7	many	TRBV5-1	-	TGCGCCAGCAGCTTGTGCGAGCAGTACTTC	CASSLCEQYF
TRBJ2-3	-	TRBV15	TRBD2	TGTGCCACCAGCAGAGATATGGCGGGAGGGAGCACAGATACGCAGTATTTT	CATSRDMAGGSTDTQYF
TRBJ2-5	-	TRBV20-1	TRBD2	TGCAGTGCCACGACTAGCGGGCAAGAGACCCAGTACTTC	CSATTSGQETQYF
TRBJ1-5	few	TRBV25-1	TRBD1	TGTGCCAGCAGTGGGGAGACAGGGCCGGAGCCCCAGCATTTT	CASSGETGPEPQHF
TRBJ2-5	few	TRBV7-9	-	TGTGCCAGCAGCGGAGACGGACGCGGGACCCAGTACTTC	CASSGDGRGTQYF
TRBJ2-1	many	TRBV9	-	TGTGCCAGCAGCGTAGGAGATTACGGTGAGCAGTTCTTC	CASSVGDYGEQFF
TRBJ2-1	many	TRBV29-1	TRBD2	TGCAGCGTGGCGGGGGGGCTAGGGGATGAGCAGTTCTTC	CSVAGGLGDEQFF
TRBJ2-3	many	TRBV29-1	-	TGCAGCGTTGAATATCCGCTAGACCAAGCTACGCAGTATTTT	CSVEYPLDQATQYF
TRBJ2-1	many	TRBV5-4	TRBD2	TGTGCCAGCAGCTTGCCACCCCGGGGGGGCAATGAGCAGTTCTTC	CASSLPPRGGNEQFF
TRBJ2-7	few	TRBV11-2	-	TGTGCCAGCAGACCAACAGGGGGGGCCTACGAGCAGTACTTC	CASRPTGGAYEQYF
TRBJ2-1	-	TRBV12-3/TRBV12-4	-	TGTGCCAGCAGTTCCGTACTAGATTTACGGTTCTTC	CASSSVLDLRFF
TRBJ2-3	-	TRBV27	-	TGTGCCAGCAGTTTATATCGGGCGGAGATTGGCAGGTATACGCAGTATTTT	CASSLYRAEIGRYTQYF
TRBJ2-2	many	TRBV20-1	-	TGCAGTGCTAGGCAAAATACCCCCGAGGAGCTGTTTTTT	CSARQNTPEELFF
TRBJ2-7	many	TRBV29-1	-	TGCAGCGTTGACTTAGGTCCACGGGGCTACGAGCAGTACTTC	CSVDLGPRGYEQYF
TRBJ1-6	-	TRBV28	-	TGTGCCAGCAGTTTGGGGACCTATTCACCCCTCCACTTT	CASSLGTYSPLHF
TRBJ2-2	-	TRBV12-3/TRBV12-4	-	TGTGCCAGCAGTTTTGGCTTCGCGAACACCGGGGAGCTGTTTTTT	CASSFGFANTGELFF
TRBJ2-2	few	TRBV6-1	TRBD1	TGTGCCAGCAGTGGGACAGGGGGCAGGGCGAACACCGGGGAGCTGTTTTTT	CASSGTGGRANTGELFF
TRBJ1-2	-	TRBV10-3	TRBD1	TGTGCCATCAGCGACAGGGGTCCTAACTATGGCTACACCTTC	CAISDRGPNYGYTF
TRBJ2-7	many	TRBV7-9	-	TGTGCCAGCAGCATGGACGTCCTAACGGGCGAGCAGTACTTC	CASSMDVLTGEQYF
TRBJ2-1	few	TRBV15	-	TGTGCCACCAGCTCGTGGGGGGACAATGAGCAGTTCTTC	CATSSWGDNEQFF
TRBJ2-2	-	TRBV20-1	-	TGCAGTGCTAGAAGTTCGGCTCTTACTGAAAGCGGGGAGCTGTTTTTT	CSARSSALTESGELFF
TRBJ2-3	-	TRBV7-6	-	TGTGCCAGCAGCTTAAACGTCGGGACTTTCCCAGATACGCAGTATTTT	CASSLNVGTFPDTQYF
TRBJ2-1	few	TRBV20-1	TRBD1	TGCAGTGCTAGAGAGTTGGGGACAGGGAATGAGCAGTTCTTC	CSARELGTGNEQFF
TRBJ1-6	many	TRBV4-1	-	TGCGCCAGCAGCCAAGGGCGGACTGGTATAATCTCACCCCTCCACTTT	CASSQGRTGIISPLHF
TRBJ2-7	-	TRBV21-1	-	TGTGCCAGCAGCAGCCTCAGACATCTCTCCCCCAGGGACGAGCAGTACTTC	CASSSLRHLSPRDEQYF
TRBJ1-4	few	TRBV6-5	-	TGTGCCAGCAGTTACGGAGGGAGGGAAAAACTGTTTTTT	CASSYGGREKLFF
TRBJ1-2	many	TRBV20-1	-	TGCAGTGCTAGGGGGGATCAGGATGGCTACACCTTC	CSARGDQDGYTF
TRBJ2-3	few	TRBV10-3	TRBD1	TGTGCCATCAGTGACTACTCCAGGGGGCCGGGGGTCGCAGATACGCAGTATTTT	CAISDYSRGPGVADTQYF
TRBJ1-5	many	TRBV7-2	-	TGTGCCAGCAGCTTGGGGGCTCAGCCCCAGCATTTT	CASSLGAQPQHF
TRBJ2-3	few	TRBV12-3/TRBV12-4	-	TGTGCCAGCAGAAAAGGCGATACGCAGTATTTT	CASRKGDTQYF
TRBJ2-6	few	TRBV5-6	-	TGTGCCAGCACTGGGAGCTCTGGGGCCAACGTCCTGACTTTC	CASTGSSGANVLTF
TRBJ1-2	few	TRBV27	-	TGTGCCAGCAGTCGTGCAGGCTATGGCTACACCTTC	CASSRAGYGYTF
TRBJ2-1	-	TRBV27	TRBD1	TGTGCCAGCAGTTTAGTCCCAGGGGGCTCCTACAATGAGCAGTTCTTC	CASSLVPGGSYNEQFF
TRBJ2-3	few	TRBV4-2	TRBD2	TGTGCCAGCAGCCACACTAGCGGGGGGGCAGATACGCAGTATTTT	CASSHTSGGADTQYF
TRBJ2-3	-	TRBV12-3/TRBV12-4	-	TGTGCCAGCAGCTGGGGGGGCTACGCAGATACGCAGTATTTT	CASSWGGYADTQYF